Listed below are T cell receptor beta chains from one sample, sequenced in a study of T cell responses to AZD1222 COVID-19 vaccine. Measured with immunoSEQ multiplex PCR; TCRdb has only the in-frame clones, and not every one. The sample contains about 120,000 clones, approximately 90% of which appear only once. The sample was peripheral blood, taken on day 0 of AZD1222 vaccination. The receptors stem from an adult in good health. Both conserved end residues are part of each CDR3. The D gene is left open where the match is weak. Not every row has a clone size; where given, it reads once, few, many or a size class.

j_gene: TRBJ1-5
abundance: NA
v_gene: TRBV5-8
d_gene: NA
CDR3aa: CASSLWVGEIYSNQPQHF
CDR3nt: TGTGCCAGCAGCTTGTGGGTGGGGGAGATTTATAGCAATCAGCCCCAGCATTTT

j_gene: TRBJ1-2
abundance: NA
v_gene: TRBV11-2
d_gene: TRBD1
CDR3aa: CASSFWDRDGYTF
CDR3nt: TGTGCCAGCAGCTTTTGGGACAGGGATGGCTACACCTTC

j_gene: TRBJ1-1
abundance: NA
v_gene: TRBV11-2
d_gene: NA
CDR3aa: CASSTGYTEAFF
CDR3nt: TGTGCCAGCTCGACCGGATACACTGAAGCTTTCTTT

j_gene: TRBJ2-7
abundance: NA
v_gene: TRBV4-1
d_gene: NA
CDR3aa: CASSQELGGSNEQYF
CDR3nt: TGCGCCAGCAGCCAAGAGCTTGGGGGGTCCAACGAGCAGTACTTC

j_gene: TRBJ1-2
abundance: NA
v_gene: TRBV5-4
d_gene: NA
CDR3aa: CASSPKRWGYGYTF
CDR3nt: TGTGCCAGCAGCCCCAAGAGGTGGGGGTATGGCTACACCTTC

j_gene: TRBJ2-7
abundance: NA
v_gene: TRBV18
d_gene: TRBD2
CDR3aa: CASSPLLAGTYEQYF
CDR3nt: TGTGCCAGCTCACCACTCCTAGCGGGGACCTACGAGCAGTACTTC

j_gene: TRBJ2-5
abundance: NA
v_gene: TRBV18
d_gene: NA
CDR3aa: CASSPRGETQYF
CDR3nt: TGTGCCAGCTCACCGAGAGGAGAGACCCAGTACTTC

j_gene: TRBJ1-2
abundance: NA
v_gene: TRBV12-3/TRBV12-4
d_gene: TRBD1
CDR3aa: CASSLVPGQGTF
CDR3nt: TGTGCCAGCAGTTTAGTCCCGGGACAGGGCACCTTC

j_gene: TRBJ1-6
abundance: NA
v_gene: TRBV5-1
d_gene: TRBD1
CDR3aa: CASRKQGSGYNSPLHF
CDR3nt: TGCGCCAGCAGAAAACAGGGGTCGGGGTATAATTCACCCCTCCACTTT

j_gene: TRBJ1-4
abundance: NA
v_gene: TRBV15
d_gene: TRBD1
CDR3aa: CATSRDPGQGGEKLFF
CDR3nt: TGTGCCACCAGCAGAGACCCGGGACAGGGGGGAGAAAAACTGTTTTTT

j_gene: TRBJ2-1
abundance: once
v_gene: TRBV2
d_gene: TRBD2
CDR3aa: CASRGGPNEQFF
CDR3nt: TGTGCCTCCCGGGGGGGGCCGAATGAGCAGTTCTTC

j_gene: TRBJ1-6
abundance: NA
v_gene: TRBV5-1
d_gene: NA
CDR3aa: CASSRTGVENSPLHF
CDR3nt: TGCGCCAGCAGCCGGACGGGGGTTGAGAATTCACCCCTCCACTTT

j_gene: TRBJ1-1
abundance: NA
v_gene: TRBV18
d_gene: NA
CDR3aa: CASSLTGGTEAFF
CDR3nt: TGTGCCAGCTCACTTACGGGGGGCACTGAAGCTTTCTTT

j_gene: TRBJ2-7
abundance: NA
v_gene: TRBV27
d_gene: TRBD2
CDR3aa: CASSPLAENYEQYF
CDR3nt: TGTGCCAGCAGTCCCCTAGCGGAGAACTACGAGCAGTACTTC

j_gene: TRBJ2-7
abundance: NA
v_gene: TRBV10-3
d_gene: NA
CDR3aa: CAISRLENYEQYF
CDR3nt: TGTGCCATCAGCCGACTGGAAAACTACGAGCAGTACTTC

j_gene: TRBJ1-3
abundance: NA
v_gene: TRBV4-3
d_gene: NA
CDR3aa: CASSQDRGRNTIYF
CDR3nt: TGCGCCAGCAGCCAAGACAGGGGACGAAACACCATATATTTT

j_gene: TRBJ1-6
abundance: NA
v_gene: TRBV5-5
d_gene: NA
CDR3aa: CASSLTFGENSPLHF
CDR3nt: TGTGCCAGCAGCTTAACATTTGGGGAGAATTCACCCCTCCACTTT

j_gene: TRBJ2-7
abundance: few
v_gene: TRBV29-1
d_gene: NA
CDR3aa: CSVAPAGGGYEQYF
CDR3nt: NA

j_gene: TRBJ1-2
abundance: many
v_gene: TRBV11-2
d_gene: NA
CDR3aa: CASSLGDTIYGYTF
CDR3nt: TGTGCCAGCAGCTTAGGGGACACGATATATGGCTACACCTTC

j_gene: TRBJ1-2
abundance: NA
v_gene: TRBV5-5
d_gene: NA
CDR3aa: CASSLGGGYGYTF
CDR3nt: TGTGCCAGCAGCTTGGGAGGGGGCTATGGCTACACCTTC

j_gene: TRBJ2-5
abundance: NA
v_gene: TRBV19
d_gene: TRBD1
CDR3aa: CASSLLTGGRETQYF
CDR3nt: TGTGCCAGTAGTTTATTGACAGGGGGAAGGGAGACCCAGTACTTC

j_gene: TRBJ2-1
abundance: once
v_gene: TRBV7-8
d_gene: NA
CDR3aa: CASSVNWGNEQFF
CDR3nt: TGTGCCAGCAGCGTCAACTGGGGCAATGAGCAGTTCTTC

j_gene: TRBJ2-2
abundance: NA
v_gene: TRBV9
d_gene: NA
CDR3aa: CASSAARTGELFF
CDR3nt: TGTGCCAGCAGCGCCGCACGCACCGGGGAGCTGTTTTTT

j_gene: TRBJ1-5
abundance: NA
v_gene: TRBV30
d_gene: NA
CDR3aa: CAWGAGGNQPQHF
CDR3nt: TGTGCCTGGGGGGCCGGGGGCAATCAGCCCCAGCATTTT

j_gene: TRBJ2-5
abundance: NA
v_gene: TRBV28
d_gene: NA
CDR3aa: CASRPFIDPPETQYF
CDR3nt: TGTGCCAGCAGGCCCTTCATAGACCCCCCAGAGACCCAGTACTTC

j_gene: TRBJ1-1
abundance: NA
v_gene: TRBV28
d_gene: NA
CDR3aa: CASSFEARVNTEAFF
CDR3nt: TGTGCCAGCAGTTTTGAGGCGCGGGTGAACACTGAAGCTTTCTTT

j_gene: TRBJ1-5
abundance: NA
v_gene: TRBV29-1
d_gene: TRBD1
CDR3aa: CSARTGRDQPQHF
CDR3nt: TGCAGCGCCAGGACAGGTCGGGATCAGCCCCAGCATTTT

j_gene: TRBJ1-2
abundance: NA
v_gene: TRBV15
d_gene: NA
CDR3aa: CATRDTRTYGYTF
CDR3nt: TGTGCCACCAGGGACACTCGGACCTATGGCTACACCTTC

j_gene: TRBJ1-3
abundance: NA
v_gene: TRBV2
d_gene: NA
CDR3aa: CASSIPGPSSGNTIYF
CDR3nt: TGTGCCAGCAGTATACCCGGGCCGAGCTCTGGAAACACCATATATTTT

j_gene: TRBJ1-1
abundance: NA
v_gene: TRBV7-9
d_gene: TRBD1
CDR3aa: CASSTRQGEAFF
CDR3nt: TGTGCCAGCAGCACGCGACAGGGTGAGGCTTTCTTT

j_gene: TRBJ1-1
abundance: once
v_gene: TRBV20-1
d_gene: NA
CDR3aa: CSASFEALNTEAFF
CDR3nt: TGCAGTGCTAGTTTCGAGGCCCTGAACACTGAAGCTTTCTTT

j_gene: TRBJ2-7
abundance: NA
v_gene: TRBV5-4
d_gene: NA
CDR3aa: CASSPGPSYEQYF
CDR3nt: TGTGCCAGCAGTCCGGGACCCTCCTACGAGCAGTACTTC

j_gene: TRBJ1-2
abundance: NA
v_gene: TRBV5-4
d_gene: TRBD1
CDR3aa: CASSLDRGPNYGYTF
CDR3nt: TGTGCCAGCAGCTTGGACAGGGGGCCGAACTATGGCTACACCTTC

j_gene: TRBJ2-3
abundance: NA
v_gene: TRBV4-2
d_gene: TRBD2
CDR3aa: CASSPILAGGPADTQYF
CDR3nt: TGTGCCAGCAGCCCGATCCTAGCGGGAGGGCCGGCAGATACGCAGTATTTT

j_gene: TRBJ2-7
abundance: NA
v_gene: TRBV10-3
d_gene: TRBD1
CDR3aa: CAISPGTGRYEQYF
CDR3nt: TGTGCCATCAGCCCCGGGACAGGGCGCTACGAGCAGTACTTC

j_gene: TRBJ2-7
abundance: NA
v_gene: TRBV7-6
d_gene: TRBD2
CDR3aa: CASSPAGGPYEQYF
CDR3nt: TGTGCCAGCAGTCCAGCGGGGGGGCCCTACGAGCAGTACTTC

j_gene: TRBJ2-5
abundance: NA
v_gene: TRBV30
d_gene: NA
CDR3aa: CAWSPPFRETQYF
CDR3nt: TGTGCCTGGAGTCCTCCCTTTCGGGAGACCCAGTACTTC

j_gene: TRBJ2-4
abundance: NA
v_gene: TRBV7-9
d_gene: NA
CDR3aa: CASSLAQDGVRWYF
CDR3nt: TGTGCCAGCAGCTTAGCCCAGGACGGGGTCCGGTGGTACTTC

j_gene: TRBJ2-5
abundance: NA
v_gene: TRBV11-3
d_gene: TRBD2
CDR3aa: CASSPGTSGYQETQYF
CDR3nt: TGTGCCAGCAGCCCCGGGACTAGCGGGTACCAAGAGACCCAGTACTTC

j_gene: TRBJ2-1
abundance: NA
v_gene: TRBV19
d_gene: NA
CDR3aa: CASSIVPAVTFRNEQFF
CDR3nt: TGTGCCAGTAGTATAGTTCCAGCGGTTACCTTCAGGAATGAGCAGTTCTTC

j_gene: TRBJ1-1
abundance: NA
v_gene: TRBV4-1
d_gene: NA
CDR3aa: CASSLLQAASEAFF
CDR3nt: TGCGCCAGCAGCCTCCTACAGGCAGCCTCTGAAGCTTTCTTT